These T cell receptor beta chains were read from a single sample in a study of T cell repertoires in cytomegalovirus infection. One entry per CDR3 protein, called by TCRdb with MiXCR from the reads. The sample yields some 280,000 distinct CDR3 sequences, roughly an eighth seen once. Source material: PBMCs. Receptors originate from a human donor in good health (CMV status not recorded). Some clones in this sample may be carry-over from other donors' samples. Both conserved end residues are part of each CDR3. Clone size is not always given. Where it is, it says once, few, many or a class for expanded clones.

CDR3: CASSLVGERSSQYF
J: TRBJ2-5
size: many
V: TRBV7-2

CDR3: CASKEGAIYGYTF
J: TRBJ1-2
size: few
V: TRBV6-5

CDR3: CASSHTDSYEQYF
J: TRBJ2-7
size: many
V: TRBV7-7

CDR3: CASSIGASGGFSYEQYF
J: TRBJ2-7
size: -
V: TRBV19

CDR3: CASSQQNTGELFF
J: TRBJ2-2
size: many
V: TRBV5-4

CDR3: CASSEPDSFSGELFF
J: TRBJ2-2
size: many
V: TRBV7-2

CDR3: CASSRGGSYEQYF
J: TRBJ2-7
size: many
V: TRBV7-8

CDR3: CASSLRQASGDSPLHF
J: TRBJ1-6
size: many
V: TRBV7-2

CDR3: CSARDGTGTDGNQPQHF
J: TRBJ1-5
size: -
V: TRBV20-1

CDR3: CSATKTGFGNTIYF
J: TRBJ1-3
size: -
V: TRBV20-1

CDR3: CASSEAGIGGGGYTF
J: TRBJ1-2
size: few
V: TRBV25-1

CDR3: CSAGKVTDTQYF
J: TRBJ2-3
size: few
V: TRBV29-1

CDR3: CASRDQERRRGTEAFF
J: TRBJ1-1
size: many
V: TRBV19

CDR3: CATSRDGDSYNEQFF
J: TRBJ2-1
size: -
V: TRBV15

CDR3: CASKGFGNTGELFF
J: TRBJ2-2
size: -
V: TRBV28

CDR3: CASSSDIMRAETQYF
J: TRBJ2-5
size: many
V: TRBV7-2

CDR3: CASSLEGRMNTEAFF
J: TRBJ1-1
size: many
V: TRBV19

CDR3: CASSLEARGPSLSTDTQYF
J: TRBJ2-3
size: -
V: TRBV5-4

CDR3: CASRNPAGNSYNEQFF
J: TRBJ2-1
size: many
V: TRBV6-2/TRBV6-3

CDR3: CASSLSSTDTQYF
J: TRBJ2-3
size: many
V: TRBV7-2

CDR3: CASTPTGGGETQYF
J: TRBJ2-5
size: once
V: TRBV6-6

CDR3: CASSIGLGQGVSPQHF
J: TRBJ1-5
size: many
V: TRBV19

CDR3: CASSLGNPNQPQHF
J: TRBJ1-5
size: many
V: TRBV7-9

CDR3: CASSLVEVVGYTF
J: TRBJ1-2
size: few
V: TRBV5-4

CDR3: CASSLGAGARNTIYF
J: TRBJ1-3
size: many
V: TRBV7-2

CDR3: CASSHSGTSADGELFF
J: TRBJ2-2
size: few
V: TRBV4-1

CDR3: CASSSIDIFTDTQYF
J: TRBJ2-3
size: -
V: TRBV6-2/TRBV6-3

CDR3: CASSLALALGNEQFF
J: TRBJ2-1
size: many
V: TRBV7-2

CDR3: CASSQDWGRDSNQPQHF
J: TRBJ1-5
size: few
V: TRBV4-3

CDR3: CASSLGRLAGGNEQYF
J: TRBJ2-7
size: few
V: TRBV7-2

CDR3: CASSSTATHRPQHF
J: TRBJ1-5
size: few
V: TRBV28

CDR3: CASSRSWVVYEQYF
J: TRBJ2-7
size: -
V: TRBV28

CDR3: CASSHLAGVEGTDTQYF
J: TRBJ2-3
size: -
V: TRBV12-3/TRBV12-4